This T cell receptor (beta chain) was observed in a study of cytomegalovirus exposure and HLA in healthy donors. PCR was performed using 60 Vbeta and 13 Jbeta primers. Clones were sequenced by immunoSEQ multiplex PCR, and TCRdb holds only the in-frame ones, with some missing. The data show some 150,000 clones, about 80% seen once. The CDR3 contains 14 residues. Germline-derived CDR1 and CDR2 are MNHEY and SMNVEV (reference sequence). The rearrangement links TRBV27 to TRBJ2-5; tentative D call: TRBD2 (5 bases). The J call may be faulty, since TRBJ2-7 better matches the DNA end. The sequenced sample consisted of PBMCs. This receptor was identified in a man aged 35-49 years in good health and CMV-seronegative. In DNA form, the CDR3 reads TGTGCCAGCAGAAGTTTGACTATCACTTACGAGCAGTACTTC. It is translated as CASRSLTITYEQYF.